This is a list of T cell receptor beta chains from one sample in a study of Graves' ophthalmopathy and Graves' hyperthyroidism. TCRdb used MiXCR to reprocess the multiplex PCR reads, holding one entry per CDR3 protein. Of some 380,000 distinct CDR3 sequences in the sample, 15% were seen once. The sample comprised peripheral blood. These TCRs come from a young woman with stable Graves' hyperthyroidism. CDR3s include the opening cysteine and the closing phenylalanine or tryptophan. D genes are given only for firm matches. Expanded clones get a size class; other rows say once, few or many, or leave the size out.

j_gene	abundance	d_gene	v_gene	CDR3nt	CDR3aa
TRBJ2-7	many	TRBD1	TRBV15	TGTGCCACCAGCAGAGGATGGACAGGGGACGAGCAGTACTTC	CATSRGWTGDEQYF
TRBJ2-7	many	TRBD1	TRBV7-2	TGTGCCAGCAGCCATCCGGGACAGGGGGCCGAGCAGTACTTC	CASSHPGQGAEQYF
TRBJ1-6	many	TRBD1	TRBV11-2	TGTGCCAGCAGCCGGACAGGGGCTGATTCACCCCTCCACTTT	CASSRTGADSPLHF
TRBJ2-7	many	TRBD2	TRBV6-5	TGTGCCAGCACCCTTAGCGGGGGGGCCGACGAGCAGTACTTC	CASTLSGGADEQYF
TRBJ2-7	.	TRBD1	TRBV6-2/TRBV6-3	TGTGCCAGCAGATCGGGACAGCTATTTAGGGATGAGCAGTACTTC	CASRSGQLFRDEQYF
TRBJ1-5	many	.	TRBV19	TGTGCCAGTAGTATGGTGGGAACGGGCAATCAGCCCCAGCATTTT	CASSMVGTGNQPQHF
TRBJ1-2	many	.	TRBV6-2/TRBV6-3	TGTGCCAGCGGGGGACATTATGGCTACACCTTC	CASGGHYGYTF
TRBJ1-2	many	.	TRBV6-2/TRBV6-3	TGTGCCAGCAGTTACCCCGACAGTAATGGCTACACCTTC	CASSYPDSNGYTF
TRBJ2-5	many	.	TRBV7-2	TGTGCCAGCAGCCAAAATATCGGGCAGACCCAGTACTTC	CASSQNIGQTQYF
TRBJ2-6	.	.	TRBV6-2/TRBV6-3	TGTGCCAGCAGTCGGGGCCTGGGAGGAGTGGGGGGGGCCAACGTCTTGACTTTC	CASSRGLGGVGGANVLTF
TRBJ2-5	many	TRBD2	TRBV7-2	TGTGCCAGCAGCCCAGGACTAGCGGGGGGTGGGGAGACCCAGTACTTC	CASSPGLAGGGETQYF
TRBJ2-7	many	.	TRBV12-3/TRBV12-4	TGTGCCAGCAGTTTACGTCCCGGAACCTACGAGCAGTACTTC	CASSLRPGTYEQYF
TRBJ1-1	.	.	TRBV24-1	TGTGCCACCAGTGATTTGTCTGGGGATGAAGCTTTCTTT	CATSDLSGDEAFF
TRBJ1-1	many	.	TRBV11-2	TGTGCCAGCAGCTCAGCTGCAGCGAACACTGAAGCTTTCTTT	CASSSAAANTEAFF
TRBJ2-2	many	.	TRBV5-6	TGTGCCAGCAGCTTCTTTGCCGGGACGGCGAACACCGGGGAGCTGTTTTTT	CASSFFAGTANTGELFF
TRBJ2-2	many	TRBD2	TRBV20-1	TGCAGTGCTAGAGGGACTAGCGGGGGGAACGGGGAGCTGTTTTTT	CSARGTSGGNGELFF
TRBJ2-2	.	.	TRBV6-2/TRBV6-3	TGTGCCAGCAGTTACTCGTTCACAACCGGGGAGCTGTTTTTT	CASSYSFTTGELFF
TRBJ1-1	many	.	TRBV25-1	TGTGCCAGCAGTGACATTTCAGCTCCAACCCCTGAAGCTTTCTTT	CASSDISAPTPEAFF
TRBJ2-4	.	.	TRBV7-6	TGTGCCCCTTCCAAAGGAGCCAAAAACATTCAGTACTTC	CAPSKGAKNIQYF
TRBJ2-5	many	.	TRBV10-2	TGCGCCAGCAGTGCTGATTCCCCCCTAGAGACCCAGTACTTC	CASSADSPLETQYF
TRBJ2-7	.	TRBD2	TRBV20-1	TGCAGTGCTAGAGATGGCCTAGCGGGGATGGACGAGCAGTACTTC	CSARDGLAGMDEQYF
TRBJ1-5	few	.	TRBV11-2	TGTGCCAGCAGCCATAAACCGGGACCCAATCAGCCCCGGCATTTT	CASSHKPGPNQPRHF
TRBJ1-2	many	TRBD1	TRBV6-2/TRBV6-3	TGTGCCAGCATCAGGGACAGGCGAAACTATGGCTACACCTTC	CASIRDRRNYGYTF
TRBJ1-2	many	.	TRBV11-2	TGTGCCAGCAGCTTAATGGGGGGGAGGGCAAGGGTCAACTATGGCTACACCTTC	CASSLMGGRARVNYGYTF
TRBJ1-1	many	.	TRBV12-3/TRBV12-4	TGTGCCAGCAGTTCAACGCCTCTGGCCCCGAACACTGAAGCTTTCTTT	CASSSTPLAPNTEAFF
TRBJ1-2	many	.	TRBV19	TGTGCCAGTAGCCCCGAGTGGGATGGCTATGGCTACACCTTC	CASSPEWDGYGYTF
TRBJ2-7	many	.	TRBV7-2	TGTGCCAGCAGCCTCCCAGTGTCGCAGCAGTACTTC	CASSLPVSQQYF
TRBJ2-7	.	TRBD2	TRBV6-2/TRBV6-3	TGTGCCAGCAGTTACCGACTAGCGGGAGGACCGAGCTCCTACGAGCAGTACTTC	CASSYRLAGGPSSYEQYF
TRBJ1-2	many	.	TRBV12-3/TRBV12-4	TGTGCCAGCAGCCAAGGCCAGAACTATGGCTACACCTTC	CASSQGQNYGYTF
TRBJ1-5	.	.	TRBV27	TGTGCCAGCAGTTTCGGGGGCCGGTGGCCCCAGCATTTT	CASSFGGRWPQHF
TRBJ1-3	many	.	TRBV6-1	TGTGCCAGCACCCTAGGTGGGGTCGGAAACACCATATATTTT	CASTLGGVGNTIYF
TRBJ1-2	.	.	TRBV12-3/TRBV12-4	TGTGCCATCCCGGCGGACGACTATGGCTACACCTTC	CAIPADDYGYTF
TRBJ1-1	many	TRBD1	TRBV6-2/TRBV6-3	TGTGCCAGCAGTTCACGACAGGGGAGATCGTACACTGAAGCTTTCTTT	CASSSRQGRSYTEAFF
TRBJ2-3	many	.	TRBV6-2/TRBV6-3	TGTGCCAGCAGCTCCCTGATGAGGGATACGCAGTATTTT	CASSSLMRDTQYF
TRBJ1-5	many	.	TRBV20-1	TGCAGTGCTAAAGGGAGCAATCAGCCCCAGCATTTT	CSAKGSNQPQHF
TRBJ1-3	many	.	TRBV6-1	TGTGCCACGTTCTGGGGAGACGATTTTCGGAACACCATATATTTT	CATFWGDDFRNTIYF
TRBJ2-2	many	.	TRBV11-2	TGTGCCAGCAGCCCAGGGGCAAATCCGAACACCGGGGAGCTGTTTTTT	CASSPGANPNTGELFF
TRBJ2-5	many	TRBD2	TRBV6-4	TGTGCCAGCAGGGATAGAAACCCCCATACCTTTACTAGCGGGGGCGGAGAGACCCAGTACTTC	CASRDRNPHTFTSGGGETQYF
TRBJ1-2	few	TRBD1	TRBV10-3	TGTGCCATCAGTGAGGCCGTGGGGACAGGGACCTACACCTTC	CAISEAVGTGTYTF
TRBJ2-7	many	TRBD1	TRBV27	TGTGCCAGCAGTCAAATCCCGGGACAGGAGTACGAGCAGTACTTC	CASSQIPGQEYEQYF
TRBJ2-7	.	.	TRBV11-2	TGTGCCAGCAGCTTGAGGGCCACCCAAGCGTGGCAGTACTTC	CASSLRATQAWQYF
TRBJ2-2	many	.	TRBV10-3	TGTGCCATCAGTTTCACAGCGAACACCGGGGAGCTGTTTTTT	CAISFTANTGELFF
TRBJ2-2	many	.	TRBV12-5	TGTGCTAGTGGACCCACCCGGCCCCCGGGCGGGGAGCTGTTTTTT	CASGPTRPPGGELFF
TRBJ1-1	many	.	TRBV6-1	TGTGCCACCATTCCGGGGGATGAAGCTTTCTTT	CATIPGDEAFF
TRBJ1-3	many	TRBD1	TRBV7-9	TGTGCCAGCAGCCTCCGACAGGGTACAGGAAACACCATATATTTT	CASSLRQGTGNTIYF
TRBJ2-4	.	.	TRBV27	TGTGCCAGTAGATCCTCCTCGGGGTTAGGCATTCAGTACTTC	CASRSSSGLGIQYF
TRBJ1-3	many	TRBD1	TRBV2	TGTGCCACCAAGACAGGGGGCTTGTCTGGAAACACCATATATTTT	CATKTGGLSGNTIYF
TRBJ1-6	many	.	TRBV12-3/TRBV12-4	TGTGCCAGCAGTCTCACATCCCCCAATTCACCCCTCCACTTT	CASSLTSPNSPLHF
TRBJ2-7	many	.	TRBV7-3	TGTGCCAGCAGCTTATATCCGGGGTACGAGCAGTACTTC	CASSLYPGYEQYF
TRBJ2-1	many	TRBD1	TRBV12-3/TRBV12-4	TGTGCCAGCAGGGCTTACGGACAGGGTCCCTCCAATGAGCAGTTCTTC	CASRAYGQGPSNEQFF
TRBJ1-5	few	.	TRBV6-5	TGTGCCAGCAGTTACTCTTATTGGGGTAGCAATCAGCCCCAGCATTTT	CASSYSYWGSNQPQHF